These T cell receptor beta chains were read from a single sample in a study of cytomegalovirus exposure and HLA in healthy donors. Assay used: immunoSEQ multiplex PCR; TCRdb lists only in-frame clones, some missing. The top ten clones hold 0.22% of a sample with more than 200,000 clones, approximately 80% of them seen once. What was sequenced was PBMCs. These receptors originate from a girl aged 2-9 years in good health and CMV-seronegative. CDR3s include the opening cysteine and the closing phenylalanine or tryptophan. Fields, in order: J gene, V gene, D gene, clone size, CDR3 protein, CDR3 DNA. A D gene is named only where the DNA matches it firmly. The size of a clone is reported for some rows only, either as once, few or many, or as a class for expanded clones.

TRBJ2-2 | TRBV11-2 | TRBD1 | - | CASSSRGTGGAGELFF | TGTGCCAGCAGCTCGAGAGGGACAGGGGGGGCCGGGGAGCTGTTTTTT
TRBJ2-2 | TRBV6-6 | - | - | CASRRTANTGELFF | TGTGCCAGCAGGCGGACTGCGAACACCGGGGAGCTGTTTTTT
TRBJ2-5 | TRBV5-4 | TRBD2 | - | CASSPGGLAGLQETQYF | TGTGCCAGCAGCCCGGGAGGACTAGCGGGGCTCCAAGAGACCCAGTACTTC
TRBJ2-3 | TRBV5-1 | TRBD2 | - | CASSLLAGGADTQYF | TGCGCCAGCAGCTTACTAGCGGGGGGGGCAGATACGCAGTATTTT
TRBJ1-4 | TRBV7-6 | TRBD1 | - | CASSWSGTGGANEKLFF | TGTGCCAGCAGCTGGAGTGGGACAGGGGGCGCAAATGAAAAACTGTTTTTT
TRBJ2-7 | TRBV6-5 | TRBD2 | few | CASSGLAGVSYEQYF | TGTGCCAGCAGTGGACTAGCGGGGGTATCCTACGAGCAGTACTTC
TRBJ2-1 | TRBV4-1 | TRBD1 | - | CASSPDRTYPYNEQFF | TGCGCCAGCAGTCCGGACAGGACGTACCCCTACAATGAGCAGTTCTTC
TRBJ2-3 | TRBV7-8 | - | - | CASSLRAQAAQYF | TGTGCCAGCAGCTTACGAGCCCAGGCAGCGCAGTATTTT
TRBJ2-7 | TRBV6-6 | - | - | CASSYSSGGSYEQYF | TGTGCCAGCAGTTACTCTTCCGGCGGATCCTACGAGCAGTACTTC
TRBJ1-1 | TRBV6-5 | - | - | CASSYLQGGTEAFF | TGTGCCAGCAGTTACCTCCAGGGCGGCACTGAAGCTTTCTTT
TRBJ1-2 | TRBV18 | - | - | CASSPEINYGYTF | TGTGCCAGCTCACCGGAGATTAACTATGGCTACACCTTC
TRBJ2-1 | TRBV2 | TRBD2 | - | CASSTGLAGAAEQFF | TGTGCCAGCAGTACTGGACTAGCGGGAGCCGCTGAGCAGTTCTTC
TRBJ1-5 | TRBV10-1 | - | - | CPLEREGNQPQHF | TGCCCCCTAGAGAGGGAGGGGAATCAGCCCCAGCATTTT
TRBJ1-3 | TRBV5-4 | - | - | CASSLSVAGKRSGNTIYF | TGTGCCAGCAGCTTGTCGGTGGCAGGGAAACGCTCTGGAAACACCATATATTTT
TRBJ2-7 | TRBV2 | - | - | CASRTEGETQYF | TGTGCCAGCCGAACAGAGGGGGAAACGCAGTACTTC
TRBJ1-4 | TRBV7-9 | TRBD1 | few | CASSSRDRDEKLFF | TGTGCCAGCAGCTCCCGGGACAGGGATGAAAAACTGTTTTTT
TRBJ2-5 | TRBV16 | - | - | CASSQYGQETQYF | TGTGCCAGCAGCCAATACGGCCAAGAGACCCAGTACTTC
TRBJ1-1 | TRBV11-3 | - | - | CASSLLRDTEAFF | TGTGCCAGCAGCTTACTCCGGGACACTGAAGCTTTCTTT
TRBJ2-5 | TRBV6-6 | - | - | CASSYFWGFQETQYF | TGTGCCAGCAGTTACTTCTGGGGCTTCCAAGAGACCCAGTACTTC
TRBJ2-7 | TRBV2 | TRBD2 | - | CASSVQPRGAGEQYF | TGTGCCAGCAGTGTACAGCCTAGGGGAGCGGGGGAGCAGTACTTC
TRBJ1-1 | TRBV7-2 | - | once | CASSPFSPMNTEAFF | TGTGCCAGCAGCCCGTTCTCGCCTATGAACACTGAAGCTTTCTTT
TRBJ2-1 | TRBV4-1 | TRBD2 | - | CASSQERSGRAGNEQFF | TGCGCCAGCAGCCAAGAGCGGAGCGGGAGGGCCGGAAATGAGCAGTTCTTC
TRBJ1-5 | TRBV2 | - | - | CASTKEGRVGQPQHF | TGTGCCAGCACGAAAGAGGGTAGGGTGGGACAGCCCCAGCATTTT
TRBJ2-7 | TRBV4-2 | - | - | CASSQDVGYYEQYF | TGTGCCAGCAGCCAAGATGTCGGTTACTACGAGCAGTACTTC
TRBJ1-3 | TRBV9 | - | - | CASSGTGDSGNTIYF | TGTGCCAGCAGCGGAACAGGCGACTCTGGAAACACCATATATTTT
TRBJ2-2 | TRBV19 | - | - | CASSGFRGNTGELFF | TGTGCCAGTTCTGGGTTTCGGGGGAACACCGGGGAGCTGTTTTTT
TRBJ2-7 | TRBV4-2 | - | - | CASSQELGGHSYEQYF | TGTGCCAGCAGCCAGGAATTGGGGGGGCACTCCTACGAGCAGTACTTC
TRBJ1-5 | TRBV6-1 | - | - | CASSEGGLQPQHF | TGTGCCAGCAGCGAAGGAGGTTTGCAGCCCCAGCATTTT
TRBJ1-2 | TRBV5-6 | TRBD1 | - | CASSSGQINYGYTF | TGTGCCAGCAGCTCGGGACAGATTAACTATGGCTACACCTTC
TRBJ2-1 | TRBV19 | - | few | CASKSFENYNEQFF | TGTGCCAGTAAAAGTTTTGAGAATTACAATGAGCAGTTCTTC
TRBJ1-4 | TRBV7-9 | - | once | CASSRYRDEKLFF | TGTGCCAGCAGCCGTTACAGGGATGAAAAACTGTTTTTT
TRBJ2-2 | TRBV9 | - | - | CASSVARQGGNTGELFF | TGTGCCAGCAGCGTAGCTCGGCAGGGGGGAAACACCGGGGAGCTGTTTTTT
TRBJ2-1 | TRBV5-1 | TRBD2 | - | CASSLEASGLAGEQFF | TGCGCCAGCAGCTTGGAGGCTAGCGGGTTGGCCGGTGAGCAGTTCTTC
TRBJ1-2 | TRBV14 | - | - | CASSQVRAYGYTF | TGTGCCAGCAGCCAAGTGAGGGCCTATGGCTACACCTTC
TRBJ1-2 | TRBV7-9 | TRBD1 | - | CASSSDRDRDYTF | TGTGCCAGCAGCTCCGATCGGGACAGGGACTACACCTTC
TRBJ1-1 | TRBV20-1 | - | - | CSARNRLWAFF | TGCAGTGCTAGGAACAGATTATGGGCTTTCTTT
TRBJ2-7 | TRBV6-6 | TRBD1 | - | CASRGDRGKYEQYF | TGTGCCAGCAGGGGGGACAGGGGCAAATACGAGCAGTACTTC
TRBJ2-6 | TRBV5-4 | - | once | CASSLGGTVSGANVLTF | TGTGCCAGCAGCTTGGGCGGGACAGTCTCTGGGGCCAACGTCCTGACTTTC
TRBJ2-1 | TRBV6-4 | TRBD2 | once | CASSDNLAGSAEQFF | TGTGCCAGCAGTGATAACCTAGCGGGGTCCGCGGAGCAGTTCTTC
TRBJ2-2 | TRBV5-4 | TRBD2 | - | CASSLAAGGTGELFF | TGTGCCAGCAGCTTGGCCGCGGGGGGCACCGGGGAGCTGTTTTTT
TRBJ1-2 | TRBV9 | - | - | CASSVEGTHPFDTF | TGTGCCAGCAGCGTAGAGGGGACACACCCTTTCGACACCTTC